The 3 T cell receptor beta chains listed next were all sequenced from one sample in a study of Ad26.COV2.S vaccination and SARS-CoV-2 variants. Assay used: immunoSEQ multiplex PCR; TCRdb lists only in-frame clones, some missing. The sample lists 380,000 or so clones; roughly 85% were seen once. Stated treatment: around 19 received Ad26.COV2.S at low or high dose, single or two shots; 5 received placebo; per-sample allocation not given. Sample collection was performed on day 63 after the first vaccine or placebo injection. Source: peripheral blood, taken in a trial of Ad26.COV2.S vaccine versus placebo. The source is a person between 18 and 60 years old who received the Ad26.COV2.S COVID-19 vaccine or a placebo.

V usage is TRBV6-4 and J usage is TRBJ1-5; the match to TRBD1 covers 8 bases. This CDR3 region has 15 residues. CDR1 is MRHNA, CDR2 SNTAGT, per germline. J was trimmed by 6 bases and V by 6 bases; bases with no gene match: 10. CDR3 in amino acids: CASRHRGASCQPQHF. DNA of the CDR3: TGTGCCAGCAGGCACAGGGGGGCGTCGTGTCAGCCCCAGCATTTT.

J is TRBJ2-5 and V is TRBV5-1; D tentatively fits TRBD1 or TRBD2 (5 bases each). The V end was cut by 2 bases, the J end by 2 bases, with 10 bases between. The CDR3 has 14 amino acids. Germline CDR1 reads SGHRS; CDR2 reads YFSETQ. The CDR3 sequence: CASSLRDLQETQYF. The CDR3 DNA is TGCGCCAGCAGCTTAAGGGACCTACAAGAGACCCAGTACTTC.

This clone was seen just once. V and J are TRBV15 and TRBJ1-3, with no clear D. CDR3 length: 15 residues. Germline V lookup: CDR1 LNHNV, CDR2 YYDKDF (reference sequence). The V end was cut by 1 base, the J end by 0 bases, with 7 bases between. The CDR3 DNA reads TGTGCCACCAGCAGAGGAGGAAGCTCTGGAAACACCATATATTTT. It encodes CATSRGGSSGNTIYF.